Detailed here is one T cell receptor beta chain. Its antigen is not known. The TCR beta libraries were generated through quantitative 5'-RACE incorporating molecular barcodes. Each CDR3 protein gets one entry after TCRdb re-called the 5' RACE reads with MiXCR. The table lists around 150,000 distinct CDR3 sequences, about a third of them singletons. These data are taken from a study of CD8 T cells in ankylosing spondylitis. Points from the study as a whole: The study looked at matched synovial fluid samples from ankylosing spondylitis patients. Disease-linked clones were reported to be significantly enriched there. Previously reported in reactive arthritis synovial fluid and blood were some of the motif variants. What seemed typical of ankylosing spondylitis blood was a TCR beta motif built from roughly eight highly homologous variants.

The V gene's germline CDR1 is SGHVS and CDR2 FNYEAQ. V lost 5 bases and J lost 6, with 12 bases in between. The CDR3 contains 13 residues. The sample consisted of synovial fluid, either unsorted or a sorted T cell fraction (not recorded which). This clonotype originated in a male donor with ankylosing spondylitis. The chain recombines TRBV7-6 with TRBJ2-3, with D unresolved. The CDR3 reads CASSPGVVDTQYF. The CDR3, as DNA: TGTGCCAGCAGCCCAGGAGTAGTGGATACGCAGTATTTT.